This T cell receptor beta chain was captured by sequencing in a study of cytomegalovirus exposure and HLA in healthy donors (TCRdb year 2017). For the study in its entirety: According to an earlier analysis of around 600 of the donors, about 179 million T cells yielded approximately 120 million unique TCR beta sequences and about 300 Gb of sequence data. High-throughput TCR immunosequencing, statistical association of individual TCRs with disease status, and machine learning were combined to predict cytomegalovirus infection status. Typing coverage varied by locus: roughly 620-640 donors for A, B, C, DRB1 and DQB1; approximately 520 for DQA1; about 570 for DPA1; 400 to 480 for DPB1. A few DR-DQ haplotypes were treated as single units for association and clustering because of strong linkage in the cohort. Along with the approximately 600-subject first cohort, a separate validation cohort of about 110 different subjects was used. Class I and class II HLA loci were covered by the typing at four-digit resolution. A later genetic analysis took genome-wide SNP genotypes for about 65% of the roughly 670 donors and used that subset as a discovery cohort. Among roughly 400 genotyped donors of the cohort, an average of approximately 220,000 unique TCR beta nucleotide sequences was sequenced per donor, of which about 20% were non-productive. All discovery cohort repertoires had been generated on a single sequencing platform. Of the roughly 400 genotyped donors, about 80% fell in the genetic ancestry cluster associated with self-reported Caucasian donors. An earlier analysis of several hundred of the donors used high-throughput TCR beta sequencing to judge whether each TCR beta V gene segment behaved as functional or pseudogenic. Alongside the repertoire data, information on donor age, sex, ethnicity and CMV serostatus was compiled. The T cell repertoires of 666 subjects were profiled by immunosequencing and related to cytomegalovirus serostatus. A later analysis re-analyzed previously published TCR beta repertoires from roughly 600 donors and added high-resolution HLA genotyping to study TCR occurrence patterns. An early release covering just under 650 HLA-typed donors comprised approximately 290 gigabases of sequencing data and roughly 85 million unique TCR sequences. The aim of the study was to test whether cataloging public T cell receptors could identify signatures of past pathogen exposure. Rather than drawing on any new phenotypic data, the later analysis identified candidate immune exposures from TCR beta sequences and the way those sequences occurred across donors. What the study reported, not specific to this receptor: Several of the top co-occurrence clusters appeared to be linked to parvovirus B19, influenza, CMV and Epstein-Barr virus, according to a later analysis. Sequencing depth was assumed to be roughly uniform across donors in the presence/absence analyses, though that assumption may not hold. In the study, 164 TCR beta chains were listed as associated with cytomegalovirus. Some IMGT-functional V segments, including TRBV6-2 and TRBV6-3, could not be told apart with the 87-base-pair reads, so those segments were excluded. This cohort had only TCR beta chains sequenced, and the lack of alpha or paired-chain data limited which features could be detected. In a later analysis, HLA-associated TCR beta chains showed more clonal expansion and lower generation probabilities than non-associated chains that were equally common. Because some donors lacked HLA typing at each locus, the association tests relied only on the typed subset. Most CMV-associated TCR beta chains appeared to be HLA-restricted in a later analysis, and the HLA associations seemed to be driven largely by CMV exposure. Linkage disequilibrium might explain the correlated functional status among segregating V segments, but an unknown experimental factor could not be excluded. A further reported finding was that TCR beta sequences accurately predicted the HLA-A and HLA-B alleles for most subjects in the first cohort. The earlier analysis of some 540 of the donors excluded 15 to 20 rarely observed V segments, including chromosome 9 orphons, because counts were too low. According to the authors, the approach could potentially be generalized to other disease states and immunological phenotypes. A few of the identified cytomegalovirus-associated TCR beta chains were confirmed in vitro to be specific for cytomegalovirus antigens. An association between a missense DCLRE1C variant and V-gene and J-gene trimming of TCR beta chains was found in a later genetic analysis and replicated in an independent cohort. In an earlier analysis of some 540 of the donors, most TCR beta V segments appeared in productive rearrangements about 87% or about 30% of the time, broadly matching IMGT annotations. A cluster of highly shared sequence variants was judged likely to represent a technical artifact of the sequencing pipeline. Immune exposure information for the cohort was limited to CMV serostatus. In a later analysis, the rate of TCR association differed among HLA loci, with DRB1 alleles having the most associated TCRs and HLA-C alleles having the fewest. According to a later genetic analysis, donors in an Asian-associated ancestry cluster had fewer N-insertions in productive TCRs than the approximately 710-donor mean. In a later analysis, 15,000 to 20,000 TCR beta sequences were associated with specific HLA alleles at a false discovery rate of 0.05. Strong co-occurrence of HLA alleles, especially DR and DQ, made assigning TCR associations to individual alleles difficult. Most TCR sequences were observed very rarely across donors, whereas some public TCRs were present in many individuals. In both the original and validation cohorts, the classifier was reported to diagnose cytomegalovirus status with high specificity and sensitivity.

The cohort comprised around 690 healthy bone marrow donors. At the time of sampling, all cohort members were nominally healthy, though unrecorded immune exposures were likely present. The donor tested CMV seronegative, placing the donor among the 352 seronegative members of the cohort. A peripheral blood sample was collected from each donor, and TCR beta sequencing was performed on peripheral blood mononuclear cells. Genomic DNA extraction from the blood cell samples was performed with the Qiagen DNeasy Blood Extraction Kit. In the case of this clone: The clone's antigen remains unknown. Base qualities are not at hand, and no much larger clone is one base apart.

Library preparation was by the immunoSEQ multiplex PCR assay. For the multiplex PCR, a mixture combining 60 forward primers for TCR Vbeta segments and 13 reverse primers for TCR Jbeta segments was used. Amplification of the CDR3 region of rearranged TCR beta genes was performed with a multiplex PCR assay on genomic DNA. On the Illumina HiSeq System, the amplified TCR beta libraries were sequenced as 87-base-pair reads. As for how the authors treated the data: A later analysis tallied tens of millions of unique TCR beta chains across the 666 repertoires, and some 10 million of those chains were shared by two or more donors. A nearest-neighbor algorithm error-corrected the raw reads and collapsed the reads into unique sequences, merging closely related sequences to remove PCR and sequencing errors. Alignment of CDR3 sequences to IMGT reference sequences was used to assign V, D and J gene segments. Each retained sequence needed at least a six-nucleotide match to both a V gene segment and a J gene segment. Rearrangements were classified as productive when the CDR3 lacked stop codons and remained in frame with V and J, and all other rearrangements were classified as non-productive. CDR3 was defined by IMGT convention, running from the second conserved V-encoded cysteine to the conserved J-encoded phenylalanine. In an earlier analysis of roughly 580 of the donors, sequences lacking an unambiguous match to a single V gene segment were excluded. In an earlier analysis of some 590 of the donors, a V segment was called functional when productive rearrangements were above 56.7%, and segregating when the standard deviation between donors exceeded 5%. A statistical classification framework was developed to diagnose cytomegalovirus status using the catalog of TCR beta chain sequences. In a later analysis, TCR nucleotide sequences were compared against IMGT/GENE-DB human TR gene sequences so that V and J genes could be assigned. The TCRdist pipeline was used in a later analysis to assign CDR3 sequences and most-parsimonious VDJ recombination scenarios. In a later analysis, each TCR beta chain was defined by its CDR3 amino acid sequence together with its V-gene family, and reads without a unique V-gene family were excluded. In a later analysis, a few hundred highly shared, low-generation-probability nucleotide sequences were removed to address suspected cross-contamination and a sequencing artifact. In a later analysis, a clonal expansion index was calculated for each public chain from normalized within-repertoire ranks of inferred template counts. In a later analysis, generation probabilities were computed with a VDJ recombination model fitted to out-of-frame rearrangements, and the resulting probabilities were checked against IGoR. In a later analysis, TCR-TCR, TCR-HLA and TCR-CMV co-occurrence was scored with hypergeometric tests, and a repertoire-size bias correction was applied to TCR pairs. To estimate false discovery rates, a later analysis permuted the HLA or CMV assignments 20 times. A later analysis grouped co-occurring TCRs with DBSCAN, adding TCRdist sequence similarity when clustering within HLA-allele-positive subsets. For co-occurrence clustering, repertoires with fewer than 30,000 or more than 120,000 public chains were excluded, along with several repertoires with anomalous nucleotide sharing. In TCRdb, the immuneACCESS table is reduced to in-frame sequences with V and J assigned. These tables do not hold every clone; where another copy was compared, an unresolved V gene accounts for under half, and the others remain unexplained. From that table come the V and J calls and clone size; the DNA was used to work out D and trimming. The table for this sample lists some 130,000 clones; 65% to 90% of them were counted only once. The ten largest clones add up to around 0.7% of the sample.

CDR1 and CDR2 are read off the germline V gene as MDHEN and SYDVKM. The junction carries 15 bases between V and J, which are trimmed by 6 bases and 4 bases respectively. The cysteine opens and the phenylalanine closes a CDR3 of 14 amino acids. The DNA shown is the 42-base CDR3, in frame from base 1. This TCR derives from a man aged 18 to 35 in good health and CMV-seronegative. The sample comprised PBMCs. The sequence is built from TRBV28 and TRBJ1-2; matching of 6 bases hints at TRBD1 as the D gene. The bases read TGTGCCAGCAGCTTTGTGGGGACACTCTATGGCTACACCTTC. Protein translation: CASSFVGTLYGYTF.